The rows below give T cell receptor beta chains drawn from one sample of a study of cytomegalovirus exposure and HLA in healthy donors. TCRdb's table, derived via immunoSEQ multiplex PCR, lists solely in-frame clones and lacks some. Of approximately 130,000 clones listed, 82% are singletons. Sequences were obtained from PBMCs. Receptor source: a woman aged 18-29 years in good health and CMV-seronegative. CDR3s include the opening cysteine and the closing phenylalanine or tryptophan. D genes are given only for firm matches. Not all rows give a size; the values are once, few, many and, for expanded clones, a class.

D gene: TRBD1
J gene: TRBJ1-5
V gene: TRBV27
clone size: .
CDR3 protein: CASTLTGGGQPQHF
CDR3 DNA: TGTGCCAGCACCTTAACAGGGGGCGGTCAGCCCCAGCATTTT

D gene: TRBD1
J gene: TRBJ1-1
V gene: TRBV18
clone size: .
CDR3 protein: CASSPNKGQGNTEAFF
CDR3 DNA: TGTGCCAGCTCACCGAACAAAGGACAGGGGAACACTGAAGCTTTCTTT

D gene: TRBD1
J gene: TRBJ1-2
V gene: TRBV7-2
clone size: .
CDR3 protein: CASSFRQGGGYTF
CDR3 DNA: TGTGCCAGCAGTTTTCGACAGGGAGGAGGCTACACCTTC

D gene: .
J gene: TRBJ2-6
V gene: TRBV7-9
clone size: once
CDR3 protein: CASSLRPVQRAGANVLTF
CDR3 DNA: TGTGCCAGCAGCTTACGGCCGGTTCAGCGCGCTGGGGCCAACGTCCTGACTTTC

D gene: .
J gene: TRBJ1-5
V gene: TRBV5-5
clone size: .
CDR3 protein: CASSPKRENQPQHF
CDR3 DNA: TGTGCCAGCAGCCCCAAACGGGAAAATCAGCCCCAGCATTTT

D gene: TRBD2
J gene: TRBJ2-7
V gene: TRBV5-4
clone size: .
CDR3 protein: CASSPYGTSGGPSREQYF
CDR3 DNA: TGTGCCAGCAGCCCCTACGGGACTAGCGGGGGGCCTAGTCGTGAGCAGTACTTC

D gene: .
J gene: TRBJ1-2
V gene: TRBV7-2
clone size: .
CDR3 protein: CASSFPRENYGYTF
CDR3 DNA: TGTGCCAGCAGCTTCCCGAGAGAGAACTATGGCTACACCTTC

D gene: TRBD1
J gene: TRBJ1-2
V gene: TRBV30
clone size: .
CDR3 protein: CAWNPGGRGYTF
CDR3 DNA: TGTGCCTGGAACCCAGGGGGCCGTGGCTACACCTTC

D gene: TRBD2
J gene: TRBJ2-1
V gene: TRBV19
clone size: .
CDR3 protein: CATSSGIANEQFF
CDR3 DNA: TGTGCCACATCTAGCGGCATTGCCAATGAGCAGTTCTTC

D gene: .
J gene: TRBJ1-6
V gene: TRBV21-1
clone size: .
CDR3 protein: CASSKARGGKESPLHF
CDR3 DNA: TGTGCCAGCAGCAAAGCAAGGGGAGGGAAGGAGTCACCCCTCCACTTT

D gene: .
J gene: TRBJ2-7
V gene: TRBV6-6
clone size: .
CDR3 protein: CASSYLAKAYEQYF
CDR3 DNA: TGTGCCAGCAGTTACCTAGCCAAAGCATACGAGCAGTACTTC

D gene: .
J gene: TRBJ1-1
V gene: TRBV19
clone size: .
CDR3 protein: CASSIMLGRRMNTEAFF
CDR3 DNA: TGTGCCAGTAGTATAATGTTGGGCAGAAGGATGAACACTGAAGCTTTCTTT

D gene: TRBD1
J gene: TRBJ1-1
V gene: TRBV15
clone size: .
CDR3 protein: CATSRGGGLGRANTEAFF
CDR3 DNA: TGTGCCACCAGCAGAGGAGGGGGCTTAGGACGGGCGAACACTGAAGCTTTCTTT

D gene: TRBD2
J gene: TRBJ2-1
V gene: TRBV5-1
clone size: .
CDR3 protein: CASSGGTTTNEQFF
CDR3 DNA: TGCGCCAGCAGCGGGGGGACTACCACCAATGAGCAGTTCTTC